This T cell receptor beta chain was captured by sequencing in a study of blood T cell repertoires in COVID-19. Study-wide background: Specimens from acute and convalescent COVID-19 originated in the United States, Italy and Spain. The analysed material was cDNA or gDNA that came from T cells, B-cell-depleted T cells, or PBMCs.

Original handling: Estimation of nucleated cell counts relied on the amplification of reference gene primers. TCRdb's copy holds only in-frame clones and misses some; the assay was immunoSEQ multiplex PCR. Clone size and V and J calls were adopted from that table, with D and trimming inferred from the DNA. The sample has tens of thousands of clones; around four fifths are singletons. This CDR3 has 14 residues. The J segment lost 4 bases and the V segment lost 3 bases, leaving 3 bases of the junction unmatched. CDR1 is GTSNPN and CDR2 is SVGIG in the germline V gene (reference sequence). The sequencing input was peripheral blood. The clonotype was recovered from a human donor in a cohort sampled during active COVID-19. V usage is TRBV30 and J usage is TRBJ1-2, with 12 bases matching TRBD1. The CDR3 region has the DNA TGTGCCTGGAGCCGGGACAGGGGGCCCTATGGCTACACCTTC. It is translated as CAWSRDRGPYGYTF.